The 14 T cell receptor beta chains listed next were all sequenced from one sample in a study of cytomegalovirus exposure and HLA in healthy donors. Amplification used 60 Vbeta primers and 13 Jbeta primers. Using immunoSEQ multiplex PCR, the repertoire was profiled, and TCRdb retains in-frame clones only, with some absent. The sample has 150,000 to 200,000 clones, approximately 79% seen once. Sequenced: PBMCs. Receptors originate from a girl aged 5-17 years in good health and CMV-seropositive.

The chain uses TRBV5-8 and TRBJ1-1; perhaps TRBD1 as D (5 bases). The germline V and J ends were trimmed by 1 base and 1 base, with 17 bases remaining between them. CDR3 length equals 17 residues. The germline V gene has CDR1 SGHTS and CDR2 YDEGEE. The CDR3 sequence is CASSLIFGAPRNTEAFF. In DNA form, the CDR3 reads TGTGCCAGCAGCTTGATCTTTGGGGCGCCGAGGAACACTGAAGCTTTCTTT.

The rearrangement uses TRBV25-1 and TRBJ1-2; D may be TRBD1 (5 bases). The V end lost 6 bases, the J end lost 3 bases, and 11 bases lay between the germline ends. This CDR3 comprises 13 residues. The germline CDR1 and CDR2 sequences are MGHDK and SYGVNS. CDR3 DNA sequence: TGTGCCAGCAGGGACGGACATGACTATGGCTACACCTTC. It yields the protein CASRDGHDYGYTF.

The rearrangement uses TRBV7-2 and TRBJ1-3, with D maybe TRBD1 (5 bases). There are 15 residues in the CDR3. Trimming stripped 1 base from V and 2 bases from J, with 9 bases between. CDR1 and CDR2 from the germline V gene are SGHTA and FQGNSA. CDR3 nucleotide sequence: TGTGCCAGCAGCTTAGATCCAGGGCCTGGAAACACCATATATTTT. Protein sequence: CASSLDPGPGNTIYF.

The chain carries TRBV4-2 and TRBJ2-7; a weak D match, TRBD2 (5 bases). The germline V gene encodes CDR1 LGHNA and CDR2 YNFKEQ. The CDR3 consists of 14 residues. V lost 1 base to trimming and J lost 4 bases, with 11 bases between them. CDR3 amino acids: CASSQALGGYEQYF. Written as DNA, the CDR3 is TGTGCCAGCAGCCAAGCTTTGGGCGGGTACGAGCAGTACTTC.

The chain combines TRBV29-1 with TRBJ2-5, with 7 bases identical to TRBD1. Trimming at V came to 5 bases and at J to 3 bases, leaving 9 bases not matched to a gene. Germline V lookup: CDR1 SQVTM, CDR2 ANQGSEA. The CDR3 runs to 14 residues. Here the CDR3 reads CSVQRGTAEETQYF. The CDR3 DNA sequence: TGCAGCGTTCAGAGAGGGACAGCCGAAGAGACCCAGTACTTC. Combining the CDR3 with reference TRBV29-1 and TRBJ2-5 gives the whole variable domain SAVISQKPSRDICQRGTSLTIQCQVDSQVTMMFWYRQQPGQSLTLIATANQGSEATYESGFVIDKFPISRPNLTFSTLTVSNMSPEDSSIYLCSVQRGTAEETQYFGPGTRLLVL.

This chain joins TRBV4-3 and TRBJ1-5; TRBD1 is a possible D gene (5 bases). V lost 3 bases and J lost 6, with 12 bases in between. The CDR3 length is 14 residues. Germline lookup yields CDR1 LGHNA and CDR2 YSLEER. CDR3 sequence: CASSQSGGVQPQHF. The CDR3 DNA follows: TGCGCCAGCAGCCAGTCCGGGGGGGTTCAGCCCCAGCATTTT.

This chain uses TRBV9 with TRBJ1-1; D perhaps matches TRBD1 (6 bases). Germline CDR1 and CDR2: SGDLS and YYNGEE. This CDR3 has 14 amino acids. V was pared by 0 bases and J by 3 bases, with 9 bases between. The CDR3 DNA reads TGTGCCAGCAGCGTAGACTGGGGGCACACTGAAGCTTTCTTT. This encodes CASSVDWGHTEAFF. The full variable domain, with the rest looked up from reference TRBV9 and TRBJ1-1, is DSGVTQTPKHLITATGQRVTLRCSPRSGDLSVYWYQQSLDQGLQFLIQYYNGEERAKGNILERFSAQQFPDLHSELNLSSLELGDSALYFCASSVDWGHTEAFFGQGTRLTVV.

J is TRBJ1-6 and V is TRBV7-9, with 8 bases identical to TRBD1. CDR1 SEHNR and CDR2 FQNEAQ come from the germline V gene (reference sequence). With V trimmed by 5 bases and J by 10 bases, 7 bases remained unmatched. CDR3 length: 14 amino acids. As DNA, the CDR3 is TGTGCCAGCAGCACCGGACAGGGTACCTCACCCCTCCACTTT. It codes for CASSTGQGTSPLHF.

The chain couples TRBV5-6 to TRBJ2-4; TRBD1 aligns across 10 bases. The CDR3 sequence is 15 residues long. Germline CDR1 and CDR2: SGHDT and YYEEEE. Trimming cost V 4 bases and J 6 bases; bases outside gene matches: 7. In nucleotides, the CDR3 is TGTGCCAGCAGCGTCCGGGACAGGGGTAGAAACATTCAGTACTTC. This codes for CASSVRDRGRNIQYF.

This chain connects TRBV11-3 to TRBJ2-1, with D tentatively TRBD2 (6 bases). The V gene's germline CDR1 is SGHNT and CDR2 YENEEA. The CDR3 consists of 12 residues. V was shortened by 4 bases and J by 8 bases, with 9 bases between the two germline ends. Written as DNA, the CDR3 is TGTGCCAGCAGCTGGGGACTCCATGAGCAGTTCTTC. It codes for CASSWGLHEQFF.

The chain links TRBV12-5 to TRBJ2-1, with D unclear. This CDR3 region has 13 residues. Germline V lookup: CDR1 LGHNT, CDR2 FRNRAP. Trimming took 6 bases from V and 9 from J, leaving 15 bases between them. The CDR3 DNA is TGTGCTAGTGGCCTAGTGGGTATCGGTGAGCAGTTCTTC. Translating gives CASGLVGIGEQFF.

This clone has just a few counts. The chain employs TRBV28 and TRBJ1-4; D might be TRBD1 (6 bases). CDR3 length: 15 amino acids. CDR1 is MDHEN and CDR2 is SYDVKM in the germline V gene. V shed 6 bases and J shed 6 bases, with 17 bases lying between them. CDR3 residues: CASRGDIELYEKLFF. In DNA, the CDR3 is TGTGCCAGCAGGGGGGACATCGAGTTATATGAAAAACTGTTTTTT.

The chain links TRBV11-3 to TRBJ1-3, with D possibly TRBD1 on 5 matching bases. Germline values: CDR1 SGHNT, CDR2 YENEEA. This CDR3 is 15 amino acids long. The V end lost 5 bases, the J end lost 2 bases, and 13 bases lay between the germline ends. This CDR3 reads CASSAGGKAGNTIYF. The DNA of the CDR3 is TGTGCCAGCAGCGCGGGGGGAAAAGCTGGAAACACCATATATTTT.

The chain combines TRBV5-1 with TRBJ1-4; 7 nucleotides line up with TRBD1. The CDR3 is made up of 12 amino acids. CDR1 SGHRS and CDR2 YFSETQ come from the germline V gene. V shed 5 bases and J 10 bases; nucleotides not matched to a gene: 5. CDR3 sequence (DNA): TGCGCCAGCAGAAAAGGGGGCGGAAAACTGTTTTTT. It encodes CASRKGGGKLFF.